This T cell receptor beta chain was found in a study of blood T cell repertoires in COVID-19 (dated by TCRdb to about 2020). Study-wide context: Samples covering the acute and convalescent phases of COVID-19 were provided by collaborators in the United States, Italy and Spain. The prospective study material was composed of cDNA or gDNA derived from T cells, B-cell-depleted T cells, or PBMCs. Deeply sampled blood TCRbeta repertoires from subjects exposed to, actively infected with, or recovered from COVID-19 were included in the dataset. The repertoires were released in a freely available public database meant as a resource for research on the immune response to SARS-CoV-2. Samples came from the ongoing ImmuneRACE study (first 160 participants) plus 1,254 subjects from 6 global collaborators. Nearly every sample came with metadata listing a de-identified subject ID, COVID-19 status, age in years and sex. Where available, HLA class I and class II types were obtained from metadata supplied by the sample provider rather than from assay-based typing. The study at large found these results: How much clinical and demographic metadata was included differed by source and by participant, and the metadata was provided uncurated.

The immunoSEQ Assay, a bias-controlled multiplex PCR, was used to amplify TCRbeta CDR3 regions from genomic DNA. Concerning the study's data processing: The number of nucleated cells in each sample was estimated by amplification of reference gene primers within the assay. To quantify the absolute abundance of each unique TCRbeta CDR3 rearrangement, sequence reads were collapsed and filtered. For each sample, productive Simpson clonality was calculated as the square root of Simpson's diversity index across productive rearrangements. TCRdb's version of the immuneACCESS table is confined to in-frame rearrangements and falls short of the full clone set. An unresolved V gene accounts for under half of the shortfall where checked; the remainder is of unknown origin. V and J calls and clone size are as listed in that table; D and trimming were resolved from the DNA. The sample records roughly 39,000 clones, around 86% of which are singletons. The ten largest make up 15% to 20% of the sample.

Whole blood was collected in K2EDTA tubes by collaborating institutions according to the institutions' own protocols. For TCRbeta analysis, collaborators shipped samples in one of three forms: frozen whole blood, isolated PBMCs, or DNA extracted from either of those sample types. V and J are truncated by 3 bases and 4 bases respectively, leaving an intervening sequence of 12 bases. CDR1 and CDR2, looked up from the germline V gene, are SGHTA and FQGNSA. The CDR3 spans 14 residues, from the cysteine through the phenylalanine. Just the 42-base CDR3 DNA is kept, in frame starting at base 1. Remarks on this clone: Its antigen remains undetermined. Base-call qualities are not available, and no considerably larger clone is one nucleotide away.

This TCR came from a man aged 50 to 59 in a cohort sampled during active COVID-19. The sample comprised peripheral blood. In this chain, TRBV7-2 is recombined with TRBJ1-2; perhaps TRBD1 is the D gene, with 5 bases matching. The CDR3 has the sequence CASSFRVLTYGYTF. The DNA reads as follows: TGTGCCAGCAGCTTCAGGGTTTTAACCTATGGCTACACCTTC.